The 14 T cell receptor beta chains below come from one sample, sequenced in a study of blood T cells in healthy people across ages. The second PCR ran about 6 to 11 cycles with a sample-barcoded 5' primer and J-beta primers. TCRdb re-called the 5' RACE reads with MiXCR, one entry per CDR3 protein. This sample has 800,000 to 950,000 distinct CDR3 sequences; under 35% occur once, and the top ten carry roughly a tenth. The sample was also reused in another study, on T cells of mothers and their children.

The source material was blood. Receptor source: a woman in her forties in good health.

The DNA of the CDR3 is TGTGCCAGCCGGGGACAGGCCGGGGGCCCAGATACGCAGTATTTT. This codes for CASRGQAGGPDTQYF. The chain uses TRBV7-6 and TRBJ2-3, with 8 bases aligning to TRBD1. This CDR3 has 15 amino acids. J gave up 4 bases and V 8 bases, and 11 bases lay outside the gene matches. CDR1 SGHVS and CDR2 FNYEAQ come from the germline V gene. Complete variable domain (other parts from reference TRBV7-6 and TRBJ2-3): GAGVSQSPRYKVTKRGQDVALRCDPISGHVSLYWYRQALGQGPEFLTYFNYEAQQDKSGLPNDRFSAERPEGSISTLTIQRTEQRDSAMYRCASRGQAGGPDTQYFGPGTRLTVL.

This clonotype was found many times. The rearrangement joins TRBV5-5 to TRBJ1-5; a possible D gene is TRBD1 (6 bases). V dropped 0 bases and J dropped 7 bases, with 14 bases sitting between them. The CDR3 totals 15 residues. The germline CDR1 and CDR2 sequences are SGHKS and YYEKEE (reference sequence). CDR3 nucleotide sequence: TGTGCCAGCAGCTTGGGGGGGGGCCCGTACCAGCCCCAGCATTTT. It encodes CASSLGGGPYQPQHF.

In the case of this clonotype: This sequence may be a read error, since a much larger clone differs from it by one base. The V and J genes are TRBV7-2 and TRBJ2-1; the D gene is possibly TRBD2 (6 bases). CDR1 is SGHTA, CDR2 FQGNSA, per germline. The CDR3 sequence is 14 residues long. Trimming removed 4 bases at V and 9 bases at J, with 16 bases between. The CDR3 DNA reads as TGTGCCAGCAGCTGGGAGACTACCGGGGGTGAGCAGTTCTTC. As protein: CASSWETTGGEQFF.

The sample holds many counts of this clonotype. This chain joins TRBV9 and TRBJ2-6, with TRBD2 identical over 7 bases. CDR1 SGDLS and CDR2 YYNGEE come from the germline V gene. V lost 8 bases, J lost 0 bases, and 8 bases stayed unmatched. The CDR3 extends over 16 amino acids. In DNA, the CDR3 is TGTGCCAGTAGAGGGGACTACAGCTCTGGGGCCAACGTCCTGACTTTC. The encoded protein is CASRGDYSSGANVLTF. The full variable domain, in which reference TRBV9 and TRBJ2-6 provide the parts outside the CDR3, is DSGVTQTPKHLITATGQRVTLRCSPRSGDLSVYWYQQSLDQGLQFLIQYYNGEERAKGNILERFSAQQFPDLHSELNLSSLELGDSALYFCASRGDYSSGANVLTFGAGSRLTVL.

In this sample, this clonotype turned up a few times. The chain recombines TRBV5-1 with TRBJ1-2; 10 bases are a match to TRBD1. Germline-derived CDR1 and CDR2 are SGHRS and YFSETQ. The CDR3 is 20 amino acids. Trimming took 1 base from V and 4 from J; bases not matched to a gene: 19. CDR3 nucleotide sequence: TGCGCCAGCAGCTTGTTTGCCCTCTCTCCGGGACAGGGGATTACCTATGGCTACACCTTC. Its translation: CASSLFALSPGQGITYGYTF.

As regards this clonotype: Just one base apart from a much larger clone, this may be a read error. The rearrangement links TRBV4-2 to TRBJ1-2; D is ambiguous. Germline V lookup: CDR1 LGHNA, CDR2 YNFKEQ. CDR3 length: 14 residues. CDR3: CASSQAEANDGYTF. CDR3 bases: TGTGCCAGCAGCCAAGCGGAAGCTAACGATGGCTACACCTTC.

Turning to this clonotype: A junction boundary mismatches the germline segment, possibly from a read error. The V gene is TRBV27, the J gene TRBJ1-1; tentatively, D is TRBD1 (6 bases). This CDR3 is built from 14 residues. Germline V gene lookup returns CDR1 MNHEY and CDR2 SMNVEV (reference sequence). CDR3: CACSFRGGETEAFF. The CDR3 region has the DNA TGCGCCTGCAGTTTTCGAGGGGGAGAGACTGAAGCTTTCTTT.

CDR3 sequence (DNA): TGCAGCGTTGGGAGCAAAAATCAGCCCCAGCATTTT. It encodes CSVGSKNQPQHF. This rearrangement joins TRBV29-1 to TRBJ1-5; D is ambiguous. The V end was cut by 4 bases, the J end by 4 bases, with 8 bases between. Germline values: CDR1 SQVTM, CDR2 ANQGSEA. This CDR3 contains 12 residues.

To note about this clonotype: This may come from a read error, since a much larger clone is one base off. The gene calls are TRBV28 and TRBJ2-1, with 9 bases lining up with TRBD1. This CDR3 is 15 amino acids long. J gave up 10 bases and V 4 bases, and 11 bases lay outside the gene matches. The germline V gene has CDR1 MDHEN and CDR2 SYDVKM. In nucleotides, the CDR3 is TGTGCCAGCAGTTCCGGACAGGGGATGACCTACGAGCAGTTCTTC. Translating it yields CASSSGQGMTYEQFF.

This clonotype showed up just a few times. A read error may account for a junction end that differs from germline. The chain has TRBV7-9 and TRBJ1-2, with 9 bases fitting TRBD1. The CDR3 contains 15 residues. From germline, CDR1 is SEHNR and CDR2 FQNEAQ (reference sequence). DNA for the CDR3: TGCGCCAGCAGTCTACAGATTGGGACAGGGAATGGCTACACCTTC. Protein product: CASSLQIGTGNGYTF.

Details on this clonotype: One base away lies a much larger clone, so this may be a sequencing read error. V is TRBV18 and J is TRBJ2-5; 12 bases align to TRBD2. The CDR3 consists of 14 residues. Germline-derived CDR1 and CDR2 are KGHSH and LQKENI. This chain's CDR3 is CASSRLAGEEAQYF. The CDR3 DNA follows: TGTGCCAGCTCACGACTAGCGGGGGAAGAGGCCCAGTACTTC.

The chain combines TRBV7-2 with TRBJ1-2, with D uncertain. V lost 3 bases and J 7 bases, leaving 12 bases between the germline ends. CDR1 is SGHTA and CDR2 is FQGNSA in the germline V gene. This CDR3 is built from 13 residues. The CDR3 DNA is TGTGCCAGCAGCTTTCGCTTGGACTCTGGCTACACCTTC. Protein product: CASSFRLDSGYTF.

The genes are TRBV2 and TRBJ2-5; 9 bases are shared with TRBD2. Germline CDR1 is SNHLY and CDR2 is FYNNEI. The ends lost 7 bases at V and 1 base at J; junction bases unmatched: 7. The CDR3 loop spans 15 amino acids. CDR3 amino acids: CASTGEGLAQETQYF. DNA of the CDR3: TGTGCCAGCACTGGAGAGGGACTAGCCCAAGAGACCCAGTACTTC.

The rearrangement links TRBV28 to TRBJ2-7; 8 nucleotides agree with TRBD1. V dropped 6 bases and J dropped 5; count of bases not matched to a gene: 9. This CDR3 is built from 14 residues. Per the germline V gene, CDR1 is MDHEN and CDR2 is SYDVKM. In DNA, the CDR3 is TGTGCCAGCAGGGCGGACAGGGTGAGGGACGAGCAGTACTTC. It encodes CASRADRVRDEQYF.